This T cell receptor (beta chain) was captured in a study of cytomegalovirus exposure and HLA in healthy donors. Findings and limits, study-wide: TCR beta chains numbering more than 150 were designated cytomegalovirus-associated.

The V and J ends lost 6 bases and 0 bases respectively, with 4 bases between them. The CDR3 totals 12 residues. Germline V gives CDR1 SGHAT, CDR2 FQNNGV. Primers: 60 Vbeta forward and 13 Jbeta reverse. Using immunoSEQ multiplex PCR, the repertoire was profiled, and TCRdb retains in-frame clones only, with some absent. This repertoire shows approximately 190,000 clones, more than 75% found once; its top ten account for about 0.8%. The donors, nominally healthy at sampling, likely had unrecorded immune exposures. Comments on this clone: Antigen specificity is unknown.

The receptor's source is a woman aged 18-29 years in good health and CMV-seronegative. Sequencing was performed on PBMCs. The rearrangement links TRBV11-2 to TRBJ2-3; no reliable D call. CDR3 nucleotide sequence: TGTGCCAGCAGAACTAGCACAGATACGCAGTATTTT. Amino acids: CASRTSTDTQYF. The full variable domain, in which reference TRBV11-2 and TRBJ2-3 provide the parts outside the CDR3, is EAGVAQSPRYKIIEKRQSVAFWCNPISGHATLYWYQQILGQGPKLLIQFQNNGVVDDSQLPKDRFSAERLKGVDSTLKIQPAKLEDSAVYLCASRTSTDTQYFGPGTRLTVL.